The TCR beta chain under discussion was sequenced for a study of T cells in Graves' hyperthyroidism and ophthalmopathy. CDR3 size: 15 residues. Trimming removed 3 bases from V and 0 bases from J; junction bases left unmatched: 2. CDR1 is KGHSH and CDR2 is LQKENI in the germline V gene. Broader study findings: From stable hyperthyroidism, ophthalmopathy was separated by a 13 V-J model.

PBMCs were derived from around 10 ml fresh peripheral blood. This clonotype was counted many times. Its specificity is not known. It was RNA transcripts that yielded the amplified TCR beta CDR3 regions. With the HTBI primer set, the TCR CDR3 went through a first round of RT-PCR. TCRdb itself ran the multiplex PCR reads through MiXCR, one entry per CDR3 protein. The table lists roughly 630,000 distinct CDR3 sequences, around a sixth of them singletons. The source is a woman aged 25 to 39 with Graves' hyperthyroidism. This chain connects TRBV18 to TRBJ1-3; the match to TRBD1 covers 7 bases. The specimen was blood. The CDR3 region has the DNA TGTGCCAGCTCACCGGGACAGCTCTCTGGAAACACCATATATTTT. Encoded protein: CASSPGQLSGNTIYF.